The rows below give T cell receptor beta chains drawn from one sample of a study of cytomegalovirus exposure and HLA in healthy donors. The table came from immunoSEQ multiplex PCR; TCRdb's copy has only in-frame clones and leaves some out. The table lists 250,000 to 350,000 clones, 70% to 90% of them singletons. The sample comprised PBMCs. Receptors were obtained from a man in his forties or fifties in good health and CMV-seropositive. Each CDR3 is given with its conserved first and last residue. The D gene is left open where the match is weak. Size values are once, few and many counts, or a class for expanded clones, and some rows have none.

CDR3 DNA: TGTGCCAGCTCACTAGGACTTGAAGAGACCCAGTACTTC
CDR3 protein: CASSLGLEETQYF
J gene: TRBJ2-5
V gene: TRBV18
D gene: .
clone size: .

CDR3 DNA: TGTGCCAGCAGCCACAAGCGGGGGTTTTCAACTAATGAAAAACTGTTTTTT
CDR3 protein: CASSHKRGFSTNEKLFF
J gene: TRBJ1-4
V gene: TRBV14
D gene: .
clone size: .

CDR3 DNA: TGTGCCAGCAGCCAAGAGGGTAGCGGGAGGGCCTACGAGCAGTACTTC
CDR3 protein: CASSQEGSGRAYEQYF
J gene: TRBJ2-7
V gene: TRBV4-2
D gene: TRBD2
clone size: .

CDR3 DNA: TGTGCCAGCAGCCAAGATCTCAGGGGGGCCTACGAGCAGTACTTC
CDR3 protein: CASSQDLRGAYEQYF
J gene: TRBJ2-7
V gene: TRBV4-2
D gene: .
clone size: .

CDR3 DNA: TGTGCCAGCACCTCCGTAGGAATTACAGATACACAGTATTTT
CDR3 protein: CASTSVGITDTQYF
J gene: TRBJ2-3
V gene: TRBV14
D gene: .
clone size: .

CDR3 DNA: TGCGCCAGCAGCTTGACTGTAAACACCGGGGAGCTGTTTTTT
CDR3 protein: CASSLTVNTGELFF
J gene: TRBJ2-2
V gene: TRBV5-1
D gene: .
clone size: .

CDR3 DNA: TGTGCCAGCAGCGTGACAGGGGGCCTAGCGGGGAGCTCCTACGAGCAGTACTTC
CDR3 protein: CASSVTGGLAGSSYEQYF
J gene: TRBJ2-7
V gene: TRBV7-6
D gene: .
clone size: .

CDR3 DNA: TGTGCCAGCAGCCCGGGACAGTATTACACTGAAGCTTTCTTT
CDR3 protein: CASSPGQYYTEAFF
J gene: TRBJ1-1
V gene: TRBV9
D gene: TRBD1
clone size: .

CDR3 DNA: TGTGCCAGCAGCCAAGGGACAGGGGGCTGGAACACCGGGGAGCTGTTTTTT
CDR3 protein: CASSQGTGGWNTGELFF
J gene: TRBJ2-2
V gene: TRBV4-2
D gene: TRBD1
clone size: .

CDR3 DNA: TGTGCCAGCAGTTTGCCGGGGAGTCTCAATGAGCAGTTCTTC
CDR3 protein: CASSLPGSLNEQFF
J gene: TRBJ2-1
V gene: TRBV27
D gene: .
clone size: .

CDR3 DNA: TGTGCCAGCTCCCGGGACAGGCAGAATCAGCCCCAGCATTTT
CDR3 protein: CASSRDRQNQPQHF
J gene: TRBJ1-5
V gene: TRBV18
D gene: TRBD1
clone size: few

CDR3 DNA: TGTGCCAGCAGTGGACAGGTTCGGGATGGCTACACCTTC
CDR3 protein: CASSGQVRDGYTF
J gene: TRBJ1-2
V gene: TRBV2
D gene: .
clone size: .

CDR3 DNA: TGCGCCAGCAGCCTTGTAACGGGAGGGGAGGACTACGAGCAGTACTTC
CDR3 protein: CASSLVTGGEDYEQYF
J gene: TRBJ2-7
V gene: TRBV4-1
D gene: TRBD2
clone size: .

CDR3 DNA: TGTGCCAGAAGCCGGGACAGGGGGAGTCTAGCGGGAGGGCCCTACGAGCAGTACTTC
CDR3 protein: CARSRDRGSLAGGPYEQYF
J gene: TRBJ2-7
V gene: TRBV5-3
D gene: .
clone size: .

CDR3 DNA: TGTGCCAGCAGTCCGAAGCGGGAGCCCTACAATGAGCAGTTCTTC
CDR3 protein: CASSPKREPYNEQFF
J gene: TRBJ2-1
V gene: TRBV27
D gene: TRBD2
clone size: .

CDR3 DNA: TGTGCCAGCTCACCAATCAATTTGAACACTGAAGCTTTCTTT
CDR3 protein: CASSPINLNTEAFF
J gene: TRBJ1-1
V gene: TRBV18
D gene: .
clone size: once

CDR3 DNA: TGTGCCAGCAGCGAACGGAGGGGAATAGGTCCTGAAGCTTTCTTT
CDR3 protein: CASSERRGIGPEAFF
J gene: TRBJ1-1
V gene: TRBV11-2
D gene: .
clone size: .

CDR3 DNA: TGTGCCAGCAGCTTGTGGGGACACGGAATGGATGAGCAGTTCTTC
CDR3 protein: CASSLWGHGMDEQFF
J gene: TRBJ2-1
V gene: TRBV5-6
D gene: .
clone size: few

CDR3 DNA: TGTGCCAGCAGATGGACAGTCGCAACTAATGAAAAACTGTTTTTT
CDR3 protein: CASRWTVATNEKLFF
J gene: TRBJ1-4
V gene: TRBV28
D gene: .
clone size: .

CDR3 DNA: TGTGCCATCAGTGACCGACAGGGTTCCGGATCAGATACGCAGTATTTT
CDR3 protein: CAISDRQGSGSDTQYF
J gene: TRBJ2-3
V gene: TRBV10-3
D gene: TRBD1
clone size: .

CDR3 DNA: TGTGCCAGCAGCTTAGGTTCCAGAATTAATGAAAAACTGTTTTTT
CDR3 protein: CASSLGSRINEKLFF
J gene: TRBJ1-4
V gene: TRBV7-2
D gene: .
clone size: .

CDR3 DNA: TGCGCCAGCAGTGAATTTACATTTAAAGAAGAGACCCAGTACTTC
CDR3 protein: CASSEFTFKEETQYF
J gene: TRBJ2-5
V gene: TRBV10-2
D gene: .
clone size: .

CDR3 DNA: TGTGCCAGCAGTCCCTGGGGGGAGGGGCTAGCCAAAAACATTCAGTACTTC
CDR3 protein: CASSPWGEGLAKNIQYF
J gene: TRBJ2-4
V gene: TRBV28
D gene: TRBD2
clone size: once

CDR3 DNA: TGTGCCATCAGTCAGACAGGGGGCTTTGAGACTGAAGCTTTCTTT
CDR3 protein: CAISQTGGFETEAFF
J gene: TRBJ1-1
V gene: TRBV10-3
D gene: TRBD1
clone size: .

CDR3 DNA: TGTGCCAGCAGCCGGGGACCGGGGGACACTGAAGCTTTCTTT
CDR3 protein: CASSRGPGDTEAFF
J gene: TRBJ1-1
V gene: TRBV11-2
D gene: .
clone size: .

CDR3 DNA: TGTGCCAGCAGCCGCACCGGTGTACAAGAGACCCAGTACTTC
CDR3 protein: CASSRTGVQETQYF
J gene: TRBJ2-5
V gene: TRBV7-3
D gene: .
clone size: .

CDR3 DNA: TGTGCCAGCAGCTTAAGACAGCAGACAGATACGCAGTATTTT
CDR3 protein: CASSLRQQTDTQYF
J gene: TRBJ2-3
V gene: TRBV7-3
D gene: .
clone size: .

CDR3 DNA: TGTGCCAGCAGCTTTCTGGGGGGACTAGTGGGGACAGATACGCAGTATTTT
CDR3 protein: CASSFLGGLVGTDTQYF
J gene: TRBJ2-3
V gene: TRBV5-4
D gene: TRBD2
clone size: .